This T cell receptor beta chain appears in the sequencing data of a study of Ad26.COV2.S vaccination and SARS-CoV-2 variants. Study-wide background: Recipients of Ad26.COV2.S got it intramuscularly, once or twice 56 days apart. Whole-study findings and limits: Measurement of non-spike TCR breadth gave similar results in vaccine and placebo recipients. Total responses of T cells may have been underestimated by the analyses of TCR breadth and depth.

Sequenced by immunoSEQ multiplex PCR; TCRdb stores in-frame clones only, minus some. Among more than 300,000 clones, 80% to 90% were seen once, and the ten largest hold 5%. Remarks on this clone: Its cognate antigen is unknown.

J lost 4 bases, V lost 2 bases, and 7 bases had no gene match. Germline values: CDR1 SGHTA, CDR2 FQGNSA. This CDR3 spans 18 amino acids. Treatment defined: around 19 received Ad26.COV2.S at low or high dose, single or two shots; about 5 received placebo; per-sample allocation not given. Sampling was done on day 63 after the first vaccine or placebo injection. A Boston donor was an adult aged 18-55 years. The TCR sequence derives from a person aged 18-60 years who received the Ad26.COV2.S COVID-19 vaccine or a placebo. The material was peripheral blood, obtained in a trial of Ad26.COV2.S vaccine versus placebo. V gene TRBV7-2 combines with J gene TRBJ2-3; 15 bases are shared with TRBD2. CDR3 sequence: CASSLSWTSGGDADTQYF. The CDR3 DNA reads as TGTGCCAGCAGCTTATCGTGGACTAGCGGGGGGGACGCAGATACGCAGTATTTT.